This T cell receptor (beta chain) derives from a study of T cell responses to AZD1222 COVID-19 vaccine (dated by TCRdb to the early 2020s). Notes on the research overall: A total of 233 trial participants underwent TCR sequencing, of whom roughly 210 had received two doses of AZD1222 and around 25 had received two doses of the MenACWY control vaccine. Enrollment into the trials was organized by age into subgroups of 18-55, 56-69 and 70-plus years, and those subgroups contained roughly 150, 30 and 60 TCR-sequenced participants, respectively. The full study reports these points: Participants were mostly white British, with more females than males. The authors suggested clonal diversity may have been underestimated. Conclusions about previously exposed vaccinees are limited, since just six or seven AZD1222 recipients were seropositive for SARS-CoV-2 at baseline. Reportedly, close to half of the unique spike-specific TCRs recognized epitopes lying outside the regions that are mutated in the B.1.351 and B.1.1.7 variants. No day 14 peak-response samples were available, so repertoires were characterized only after the peak T cell response. The 56-69-year group was small, and its depth increase did not reach significance, likely because of low power. Vaccine-associated CD4 TCRs spanned the whole spike protein, with dominant responses in regions 160-218 and 743-854. After two AZD1222 doses, both the breadth and the depth of spike-specific TCRs were significantly higher than at day 0 and than in MenACWY recipients.

The CDR3 regions of human TCRbeta chains were subjected to immunosequencing. In the paper's pipeline: TCRs in the repertoires were matched against a reference library of SARS-CoV-2-specific TCRs that had been generated with the MIRA antigen-specificity platform. Breadth was defined as the fraction of unique TCRs that were SARS-CoV-2-associated, and depth was defined as the fraction of total T cells that were SARS-CoV-2-associated. Each spike-specific TCR was assigned to its reactive spike region and to a CD4 or CD8 class using the MIRA data. Log10-transformed breadth and depth values were compared by one-way ANOVA with Sidak's multiple comparisons tests. The table comes from immuneACCESS by way of TCRdb, which keeps in-frame sequences with V and J called. Part of the clones is missing from these tables; in studies checked, under half for an unresolved V gene and the rest for unknown reasons. V, J and clone size are those of that table, while D and trimming were read from the DNA. In all, the sample holds 250,000 to 300,000 clones, and 85% to 95% of those were seen once. Of the sample, around 0.6% is held by the ten largest clones.

About this clone itself: This clone's antigen is unknown. Within one base of it there is no much larger clone, and no base qualities were kept.

V is pruned by 4 bases and J by 0 bases, leaving 12 bases of the junction without a gene match. Inclusive of the bounding cysteine and phenylalanine, the CDR3 is 20 residues long. The retained sequence is limited to the CDR3, 60 bases, with the frame set at the first base. Sequences SGHTA (CDR1) and FQGTGA (CDR2) are obtained from the germline V gene. In light of the paper, this sample's time point label describes: about 28 days (+/-7) after the second vaccine dose. AZD1222 recipients given second doses at about 4 weeks or at about 12 weeks were pooled, since spike-specific TCR depth and breadth were not found to differ between the two schedules. Vaccinee samples came from UK trials COV001 and COV002, including a single-blind randomized controlled phase 2/3 trial of AZD1222 (ChAdOx1 nCoV-19) in healthy adults. For TCRbeta chain sequencing, PBMC samples from trial participants were taken at day 0 and at day 28 after the second dose.

The clonotype originates from an adult who received the AZD1222 COVID-19 vaccine. The rearranged segments are TRBV7-3 and TRBJ2-1; 13 nucleotides in the junction match TRBD2. Sample: peripheral blood, taken 28 days after the second AZD1222 dose. The encoded CDR3 is CASSSIEGLAGRVSYNEQFF. The DNA sequence is as follows: TGTGCCAGCAGCTCCATTGAGGGACTAGCGGGACGTGTCTCCTACAATGAGCAGTTCTTC.